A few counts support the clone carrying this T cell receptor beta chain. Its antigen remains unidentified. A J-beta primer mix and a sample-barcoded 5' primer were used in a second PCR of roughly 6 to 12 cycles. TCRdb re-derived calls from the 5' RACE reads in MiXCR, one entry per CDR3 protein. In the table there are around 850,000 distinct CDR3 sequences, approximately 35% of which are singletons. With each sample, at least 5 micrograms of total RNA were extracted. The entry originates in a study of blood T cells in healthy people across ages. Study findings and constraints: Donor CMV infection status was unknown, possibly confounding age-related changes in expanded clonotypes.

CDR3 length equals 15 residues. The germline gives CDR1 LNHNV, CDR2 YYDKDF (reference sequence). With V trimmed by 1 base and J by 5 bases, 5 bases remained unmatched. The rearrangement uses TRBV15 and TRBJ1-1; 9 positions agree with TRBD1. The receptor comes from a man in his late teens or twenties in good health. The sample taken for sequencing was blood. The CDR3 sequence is CATSRGDRDYTEAFF. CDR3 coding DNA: TGTGCCACCAGCAGAGGGGACAGGGACTATACTGAAGCTTTCTTT.